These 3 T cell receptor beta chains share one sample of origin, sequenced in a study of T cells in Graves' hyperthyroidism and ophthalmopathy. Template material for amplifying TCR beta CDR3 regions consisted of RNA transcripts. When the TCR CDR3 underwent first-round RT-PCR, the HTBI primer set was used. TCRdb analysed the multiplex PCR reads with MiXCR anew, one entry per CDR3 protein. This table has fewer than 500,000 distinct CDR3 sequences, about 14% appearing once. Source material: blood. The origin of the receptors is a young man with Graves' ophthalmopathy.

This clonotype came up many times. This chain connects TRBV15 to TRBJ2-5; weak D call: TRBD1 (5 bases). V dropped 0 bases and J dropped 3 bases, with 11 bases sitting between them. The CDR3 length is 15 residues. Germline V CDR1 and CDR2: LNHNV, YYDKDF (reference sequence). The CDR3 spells CATSRDLGVEETQYF. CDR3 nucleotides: TGTGCCACCAGCAGAGATTTAGGGGTTGAAGAGACCCAGTACTTC.

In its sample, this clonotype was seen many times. Written as DNA, the CDR3 is TGCGCCAGCAGCTTGGACAGGGTGAACACTGAAGCTTTCTTT. Its translation: CASSLDRVNTEAFF. The V call is TRBV5-1, the J call TRBJ1-1; tentatively, D is TRBD1 (6 bases). Per germline, CDR1 SGHRS and CDR2 YFSETQ. This CDR3 contains 14 residues. V lost 0 bases to trimming and J lost 0 bases, with 6 bases between them. The complete variable domain, with remaining parts taken from reference TRBV5-1 and TRBJ1-1, reads KAGVTQTPRYLIKTRGQQVTLSCSPISGHRSVSWYQQTPGQGLQFLFEYFSETQRNKGNFPGRFSGRQFSNSRSEMNVSTLELGDSALYLCASSLDRVNTEAFFGQGTRLTVV.

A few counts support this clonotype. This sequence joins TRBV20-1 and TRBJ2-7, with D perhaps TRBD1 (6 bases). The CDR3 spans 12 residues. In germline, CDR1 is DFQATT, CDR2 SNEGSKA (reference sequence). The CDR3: CSGTRYSYEQYF. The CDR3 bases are TGCTCCGGGACACGATACTCCTACGAGCAGTACTTC.